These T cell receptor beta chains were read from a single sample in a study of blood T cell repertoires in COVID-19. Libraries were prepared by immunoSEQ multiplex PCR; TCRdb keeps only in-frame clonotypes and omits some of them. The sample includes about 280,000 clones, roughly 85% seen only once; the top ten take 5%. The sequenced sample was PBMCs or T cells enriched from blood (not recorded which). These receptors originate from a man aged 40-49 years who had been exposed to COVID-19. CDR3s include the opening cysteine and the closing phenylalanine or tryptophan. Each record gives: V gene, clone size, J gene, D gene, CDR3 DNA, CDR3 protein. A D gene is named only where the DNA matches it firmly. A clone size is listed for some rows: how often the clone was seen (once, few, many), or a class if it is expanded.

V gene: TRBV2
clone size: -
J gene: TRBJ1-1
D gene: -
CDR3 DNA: TGTGCCACTTCGGTCGGGGGCACTGAAGCTTTCTTT
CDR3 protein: CATSVGGTEAFF

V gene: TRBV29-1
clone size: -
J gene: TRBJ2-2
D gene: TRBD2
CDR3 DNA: TGCAGCGTTTTTGCGGGAGTGGACACCGGGGAGCTGTTTTTT
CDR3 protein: CSVFAGVDTGELFF

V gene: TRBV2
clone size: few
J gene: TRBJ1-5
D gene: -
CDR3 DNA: TGTGCCAGCAGTGAGGGGCACTTCAATCAGCCCCAGCATTTT
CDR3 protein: CASSEGHFNQPQHF

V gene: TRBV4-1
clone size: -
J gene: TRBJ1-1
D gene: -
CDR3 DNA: TGCGCCAGCAGCCAAGTCCGGCGGACTGAAGCTTTCTTT
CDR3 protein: CASSQVRRTEAFF

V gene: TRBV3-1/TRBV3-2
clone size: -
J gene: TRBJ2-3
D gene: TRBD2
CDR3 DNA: TGTGCCAGCAGCCAAACAGCGGGAGGCGGTACAGATACGCAGTATTTT
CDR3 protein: CASSQTAGGGTDTQYF

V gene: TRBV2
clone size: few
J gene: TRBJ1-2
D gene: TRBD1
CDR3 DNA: TGTGCCAGCACTCGACAGGGTGAGAGGGATGGCTACACCTTC
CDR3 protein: CASTRQGERDGYTF

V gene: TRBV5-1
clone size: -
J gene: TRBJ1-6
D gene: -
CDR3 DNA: TGCGCCAGCAGCTTTAAGGACGGGACATCCAAACGTTCACCCCTCCACTTT
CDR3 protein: CASSFKDGTSKRSPLHF

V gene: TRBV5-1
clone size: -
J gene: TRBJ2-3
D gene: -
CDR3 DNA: TGCGCCAGCAGCCTACAGGGTAGCACAGATACGCAGTATTTT
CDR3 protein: CASSLQGSTDTQYF

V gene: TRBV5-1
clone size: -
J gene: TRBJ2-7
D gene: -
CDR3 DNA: TGCGCCAGCAAACCCGGCAGGGCCTCCTACGAGCAGTACTTC
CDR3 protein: CASKPGRASYEQYF

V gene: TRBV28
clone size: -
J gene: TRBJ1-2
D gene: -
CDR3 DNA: TGTGCCAGCAGTTTGAGCGGCTATGGCTACACCTTC
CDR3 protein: CASSLSGYGYTF

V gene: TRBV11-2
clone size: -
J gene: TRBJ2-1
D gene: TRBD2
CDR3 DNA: TGTGCCAGCAGCTTAGGGGGACTAGCGGGTCAGTTCTTC
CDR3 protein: CASSLGGLAGQFF

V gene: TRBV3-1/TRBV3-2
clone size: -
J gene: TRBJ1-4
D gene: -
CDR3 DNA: TGTGCCAGCAGCCTCAATGGGGGGAAAGTCGGCGGAAAACTGTTTTTT
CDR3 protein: CASSLNGGKVGGKLFF

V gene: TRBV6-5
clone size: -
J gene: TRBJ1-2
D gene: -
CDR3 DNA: TGTGCCAGCAACCCCACGGGGGACGCCTATGGCTACACCTTC
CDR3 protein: CASNPTGDAYGYTF

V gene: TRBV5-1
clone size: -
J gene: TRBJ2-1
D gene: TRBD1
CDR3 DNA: TGCGCCAGCGGACAGGGGGCCCTTAACAATGAGCAGTTCTTC
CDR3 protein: CASGQGALNNEQFF

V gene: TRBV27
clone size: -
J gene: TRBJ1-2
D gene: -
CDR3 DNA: TGTGCCAGCAGGCCCGCGGGTAGCAGCTATGGCTACACCTTC
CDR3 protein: CASRPAGSSYGYTF

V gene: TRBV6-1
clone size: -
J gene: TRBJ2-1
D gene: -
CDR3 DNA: TGTGCCAGCAGTGAAGTCTCAGGGTCGTGGTTCAATGAGCAGTTCTTC
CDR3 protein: CASSEVSGSWFNEQFF

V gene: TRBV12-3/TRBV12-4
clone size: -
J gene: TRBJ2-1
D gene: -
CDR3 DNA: TGTGCCAGCAGTTTAACAGGTTCGGGTGAGCAGTTCTTC
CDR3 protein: CASSLTGSGEQFF

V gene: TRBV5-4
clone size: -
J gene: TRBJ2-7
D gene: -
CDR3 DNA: TGTGCCAGCAGCTTCTACGGGGGCTCCTACGAGCAGTACTTC
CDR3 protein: CASSFYGGSYEQYF

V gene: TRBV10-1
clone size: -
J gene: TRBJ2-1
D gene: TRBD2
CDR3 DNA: TGCGCCAGCAGTCAGACTAGCGGGAGGGCTAATGAGCAGTTCTTC
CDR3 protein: CASSQTSGRANEQFF

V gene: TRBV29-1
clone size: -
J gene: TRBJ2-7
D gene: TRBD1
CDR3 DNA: TGCAGCGCCCTCCGGGACAGGGGAGGCTACGAGCAGTACTTC
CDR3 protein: CSALRDRGGYEQYF

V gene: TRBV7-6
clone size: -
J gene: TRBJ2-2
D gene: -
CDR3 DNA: TGTGCCAGCAGCGGTTACAGCCAGAACACCGGGGAGCTGTTTTTT
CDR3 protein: CASSGYSQNTGELFF

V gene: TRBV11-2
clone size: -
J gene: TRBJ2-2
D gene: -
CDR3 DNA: TGTGCCAGCAGCTTAGTTAGCGGGAACACCGGGGAGCTGTTTTTT
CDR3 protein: CASSLVSGNTGELFF

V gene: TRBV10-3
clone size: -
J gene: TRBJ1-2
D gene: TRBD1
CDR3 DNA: TGTGCCATCAGTGAGCCAGGGGACAGTGAACGCTATGGCTACACCTTC
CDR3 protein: CAISEPGDSERYGYTF

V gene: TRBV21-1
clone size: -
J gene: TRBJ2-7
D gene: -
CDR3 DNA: TGTGCCAGCAGCAAAGGGGCCCAGGGGGCGGACGTCTACGAGCAGTACTTC
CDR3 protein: CASSKGAQGADVYEQYF

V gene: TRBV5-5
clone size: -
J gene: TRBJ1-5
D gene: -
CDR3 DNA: TGTGCCAGCAGCTTAAAGCTAACTCTACAGGGTAGGAATCAGCCCCAGCATTTT
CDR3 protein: CASSLKLTLQGRNQPQHF

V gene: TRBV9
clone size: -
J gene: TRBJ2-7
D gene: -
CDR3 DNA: TGTGCCAGCAGCGGATCGGGTGAGCAGTACTTC
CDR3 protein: CASSGSGEQYF

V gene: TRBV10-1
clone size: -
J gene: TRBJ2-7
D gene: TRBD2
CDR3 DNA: TGCGCCAGCAGTGAGTCTGTGGCGGGAGGTTACGAGCAGTACTTC
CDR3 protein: CASSESVAGGYEQYF

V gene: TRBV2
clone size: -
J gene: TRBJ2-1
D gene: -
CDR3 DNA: TGTGCCAGCGGCGCCCCCCGCGACAGAGAATATTCGCTTTACAATGAGCAGTTCTTC
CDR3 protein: CASGAPRDREYSLYNEQFF

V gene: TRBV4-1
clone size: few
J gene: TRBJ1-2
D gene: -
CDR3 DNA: TGCGCCAGCAGGGCCACCTCCCGGGGTGGCTACACCTTC
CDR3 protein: CASRATSRGGYTF

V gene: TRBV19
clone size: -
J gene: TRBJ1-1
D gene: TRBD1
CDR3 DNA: TGTGCCAGTACGTCGAGGGGGACAGCTCAGTTT
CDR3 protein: CASTSRGTAQF

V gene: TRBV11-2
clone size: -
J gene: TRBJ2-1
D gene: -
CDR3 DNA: TGTGCCAGCAGCTTTTTCCGCCTTACAACGAATGAGCAGTTCTTC
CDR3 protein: CASSFFRLTTNEQFF

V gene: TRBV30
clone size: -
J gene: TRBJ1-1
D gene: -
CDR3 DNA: TGTGCCTGGAGTGTACTCGGGGGAGATCAGGGAGAAGCTTTCTTT
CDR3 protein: CAWSVLGGDQGEAFF

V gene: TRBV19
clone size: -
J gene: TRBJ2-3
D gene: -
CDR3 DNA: TGTGCCAGTAGTATTCGGCGAAAGGGAGATTCTAGCACAGATACGCAGTATTTT
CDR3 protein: CASSIRRKGDSSTDTQYF